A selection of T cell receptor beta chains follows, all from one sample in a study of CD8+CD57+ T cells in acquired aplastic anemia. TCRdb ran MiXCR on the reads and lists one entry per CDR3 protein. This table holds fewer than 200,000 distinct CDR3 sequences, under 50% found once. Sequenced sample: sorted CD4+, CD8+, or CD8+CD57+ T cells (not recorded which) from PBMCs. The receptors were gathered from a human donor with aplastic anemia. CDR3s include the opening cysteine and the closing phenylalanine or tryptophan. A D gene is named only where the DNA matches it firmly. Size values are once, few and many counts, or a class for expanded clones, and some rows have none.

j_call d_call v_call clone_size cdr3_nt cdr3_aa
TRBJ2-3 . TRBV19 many TGTGCCAGTAGTTCTCGGGGAATGGCAACAGATACGCAGTATTTT CASSSRGMATDTQYF
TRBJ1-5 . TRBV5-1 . TGCGCCAGCAGCTTGGACAGGAACAATCAGCCCCAGCATTTT CASSLDRNNQPQHF
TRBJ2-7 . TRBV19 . TGTGCCAGTAGCCAAACTTCAGGGCTGAGCGAGCAGTACTTC CASSQTSGLSEQYF
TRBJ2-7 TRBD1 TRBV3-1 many TGTGCCAGCAGCCAAGATCCCGGGACAGGGGGCGGCAAGCAGTACTTC CASSQDPGTGGGKQYF
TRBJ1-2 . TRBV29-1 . TGCAGCGTTGAAGGGAGGCCCAGCTATGGCTACACCTTC CSVEGRPSYGYTF
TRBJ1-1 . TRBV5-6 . TGTGCCAGCAGTGAACACACTGAAGCTTTCTTT CASSEHTEAFF
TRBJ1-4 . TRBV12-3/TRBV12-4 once TGTGCCAGCAGCTTGGGACCCATAAAACTGTTTTTT CASSLGPIKLFF
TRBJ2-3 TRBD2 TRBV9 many TGTGCCAGCAGCGTCCAGGGGGGGACTAGCGGGAGGTATAGCACAGATACGCAGTATTTT CASSVQGGTSGRYSTDTQYF
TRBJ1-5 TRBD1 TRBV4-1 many TGCGCCAGCAGCCCTATAATCGACAGGGGGGTTCAGCCCCAGCATTTT CASSPIIDRGVQPQHF
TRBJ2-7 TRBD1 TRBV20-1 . TGCAGTGCTAGAGTCCGGACAGGGAACTACGAGCAGTACTTC CSARVRTGNYEQYF
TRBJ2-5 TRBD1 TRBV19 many TGTGCCAGTAGGTCTAGGGGGCTGGCGGAGACCCAGTACTTC CASRSRGLAETQYF
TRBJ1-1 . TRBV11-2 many TGTGCCAGCAGCTACAACAGGGATCGGAACACTGAAGCTTTCTTT CASSYNRDRNTEAFF
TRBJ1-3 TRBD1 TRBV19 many TGTGCCAGTAGTCCTCGACAGGGATCTGGAAACACCATATATTTT CASSPRQGSGNTIYF
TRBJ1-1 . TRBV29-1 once TGCAGCGTTGCCGTCTCGAGCACTGAAGCTTTCTTT CSVAVSSTEAFF
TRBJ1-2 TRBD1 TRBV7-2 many TGTGCCAGCAGCTTAAAGGAAGGGGGCTTTGGAAGCTACACCTTC CASSLKEGGFGSYTF
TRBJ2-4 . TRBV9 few TGTGCCAGCAGCGTAGGAGCGGAGTTAGCCAAAAACATTCAGTACTTC CASSVGAELAKNIQYF
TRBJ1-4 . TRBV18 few TGTGCCAGCTCACCCGGGGTGAATGAAAAACTGTTTTTT CASSPGVNEKLFF
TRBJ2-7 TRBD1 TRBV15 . TGTGCCACCAGCAGAGAACTTGGGGACAGGGGTGGCTACGAGCAGTACTTC CATSRELGDRGGYEQYF
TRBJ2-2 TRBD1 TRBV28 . TGTGCCAGCGACAGGGCACCCACCGGGGAGCTGTTTTTT CASDRAPTGELFF
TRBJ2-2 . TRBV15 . TGTGCCACCAGCAGATTAACCGGGGAGCTGTTTTTT CATSRLTGELFF
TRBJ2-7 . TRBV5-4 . TGTACCAGCAGCCCGTCGGGGGACTCCTCCCACGAGCAGTACTTC CTSSPSGDSSHEQYF
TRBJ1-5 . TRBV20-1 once TGCAGTGCTAGTGCCAGGAATAGCAATCAGCCCCAGCATTTT CSASARNSNQPQHF
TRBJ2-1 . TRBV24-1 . TGTGCCGCCAGTGGGACCGGGACGGGGCTCCGCAATGAGCAGTTCTTC CAASGTGTGLRNEQFF
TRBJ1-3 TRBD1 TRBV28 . TGTGCCAGCAGTTTGGACAGGGTTGGAAACACCATATATTTT CASSLDRVGNTIYF
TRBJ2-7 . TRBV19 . TGTGCCAGTACCCCGAGGGCTAACACTCCCTACGAGCAGTACTTC CASTPRANTPYEQYF
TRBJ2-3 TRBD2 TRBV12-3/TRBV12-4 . TGTGCCAGCAGTTCGGGAGGCACAGATGCGCAGTATTTT CASSSGGTDAQYF
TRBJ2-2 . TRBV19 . TGTGCCAGTAGGGATGGCGGGGAGCTGTTTTTT CASRDGGELFF
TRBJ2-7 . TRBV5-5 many TGTGCCAGCAGCTATATGAACGGCTACGAGCAGTACTTC CASSYMNGYEQYF
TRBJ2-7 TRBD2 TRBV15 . TGTGCCACCAGCAGAGTAGCGGGAGGATTTAAGCAGTACTTC CATSRVAGGFKQYF
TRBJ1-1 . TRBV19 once TGTGCCAGTAGTATAGTAGGGGGACGAGCTGAAGCTTTCTTT CASSIVGGRAEAFF
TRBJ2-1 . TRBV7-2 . TGTGCCAGCAGCTTATTTAAGGTCCGGACTGGGTTCTTC CASSLFKVRTGFF
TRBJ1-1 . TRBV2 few TGTGCCAGGAGAGACACCGGGAGGAACACTGAAGCTTTCTTT CARRDTGRNTEAFF
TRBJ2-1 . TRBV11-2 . TGTGCCAGCACCCTGGGGGCTCTGACTTACAATGAGCAGTTCTTC CASTLGALTYNEQFF
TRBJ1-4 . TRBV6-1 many TGTGCCAGCAGCCCTGGGGGGGAGCCTAATGAAAAACTGTTTTTT CASSPGGEPNEKLFF
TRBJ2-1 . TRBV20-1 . TGCAGTGCTATATCCGGGGTTCGGCACAATGAGCAGTTCTTC CSAISGVRHNEQFF
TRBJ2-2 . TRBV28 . TGTGCCAGCAGCCCCGACTTGGGGAATGAGCAGTTTTTT CASSPDLGNEQFF
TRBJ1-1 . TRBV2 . TGTGCCAGCAGTCCCGCGAACACTGAAGCTTTCTTT CASSPANTEAFF
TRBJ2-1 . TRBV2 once TGTGCCAGCAGTGGACGCAGCTCCTACAATGAGCAGTTCTTC CASSGRSSYNEQFF
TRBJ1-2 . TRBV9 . TGTGCCAGCAGCGTACGCCCGGGCTACACCTTC CASSVRPGYTF
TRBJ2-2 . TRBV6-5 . TGTGCCAGCAGTTACCCGACTGGCGGGGAGCTGTTTTTT CASSYPTGGELFF
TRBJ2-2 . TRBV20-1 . TGCAGTGCTAGAGAGAGACTGAACACCGGGGAGCTGTTTTTT CSARERLNTGELFF
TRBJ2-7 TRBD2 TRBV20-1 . TGCAGTGCTAGAGTGCCTAGCGGGGCATCCTACGAGCAGTACTTC CSARVPSGASYEQYF
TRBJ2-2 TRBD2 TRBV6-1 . TGTGCCAGCAGCGCCCCTAGCGGGGGGGTGAACACCGGGGAGCTGTTTTTT CASSAPSGGVNTGELFF
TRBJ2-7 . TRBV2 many TGTGCCAGCAGTGAAGCACGGGGGGCTCTTCACGAGCAGTACTTC CASSEARGALHEQYF
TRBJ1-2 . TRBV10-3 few TGTGCCATCAGCCCCCGCCGTGAGCATGGCTACACCTTC CAISPRREHGYTF
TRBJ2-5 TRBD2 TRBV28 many TGTGCCAGCAGTTGGGCTAGCGGGCAGACAGAGACCCAGTACTTC CASSWASGQTETQYF
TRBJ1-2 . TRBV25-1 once TGTGCCAGCAGTGAGGGGGGAGGCTATGGCTACACCTTC CASSEGGGYGYTF
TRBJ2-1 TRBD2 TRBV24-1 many TGTGCCACCAGTGCCCCCGCCGGGACTAGCGGGGCAAGTCAGGATGAGCAGTTCTTC CATSAPAGTSGASQDEQFF